The 2 T cell receptor beta chains given below trace back to one sample, sequenced in a study of T cells in localized non-small cell lung cancer. Clones were sequenced by immunoSEQ multiplex PCR, and TCRdb holds only the in-frame ones, with some missing. The sample lists nearly 11,000 clones, around four fifths occurring once. Sequencing was performed on peripheral blood mononuclear cells, taken before any cancer treatment. The receptor source for this set is a female donor older than 55 with stage II lung adenocarcinoma.

About this clone: One end of the junction does not line up with germline, which may come from a read error. The chain links TRBV6-1 to TRBJ2-7; no firm D call. The CDR3 has 13 residues. CDR1 and CDR2 from the germline V gene are MNHNS and SASEGT. The CDR3 loop is CTSSVNTYYEQYF. The CDR3 DNA reads as TGTACCAGCAGTGTGAACACGTACTACGAGCAGTACTTC.

The V and J genes are TRBV6-5 and TRBJ1-4; 8 nucleotides match TRBD1. The CDR3 runs to 14 residues. J gave up 4 bases and V 5 bases, and 3 bases lay outside the gene matches. Germline loops: CDR1 MNHEY, CDR2 SVGAGI. The CDR3 reads CASSPTGDNEKLFF. The CDR3 bases are TGTGCCAGCAGTCCGACAGGGGATAATGAAAAACTGTTTTTT.